Presented here are 10 T cell receptor beta chains from one specimen sequenced in a study of blood T cell repertoires in COVID-19. Sequencing was performed with immunoSEQ multiplex PCR; in TCRdb, only in-frame clones are kept and a portion is missing. The sample has 75,000 to 80,000 clones; approximately 90% are singletons. Sample: peripheral blood. All receptors come from a human donor in a cohort sampled during active COVID-19.

The chain couples TRBV5-6 to TRBJ2-1; TRBD2 agrees at 7 bases. The germline V gene encodes CDR1 SGHDT and CDR2 YYEEEE. V gave up 4 bases and J gave up 4 bases; unmatched junction bases: 8. The length of the CDR3 is 15 residues. The CDR3 region has the DNA TGTGCCAGCAGCCGGGGACTAAATAATTACAATGAGCAGTTCTTC. This translates into CASSRGLNNYNEQFF.

The CDR3 region is CATSDTGTASTDTQYF. CDR3 in DNA: TGTGCCACCAGTGACACTGGGACAGCTAGCACAGATACGCAGTATTTT. The chain is built from TRBV24-1 and TRBJ2-3, with 7 bases identical to TRBD1. Trimming took 4 bases from V and 0 from J; bases not matched to a gene: 6. The germline gives CDR1 KGHDR, CDR2 SFDVKD. The CDR3 is 16 amino acids.

V is TRBV6-4 and J is TRBJ2-1; 8 bases align to TRBD2. V trimming: 2 bases; J trimming: 2 bases; junction bases outside the gene matches: 5. Germline loops: CDR1 MRHNA, CDR2 SNTAGT. This CDR3 spans 16 amino acids. The DNA for the CDR3 is TGTGCCAGCAGTGACAGAACTAGCGGTACCTACAATGAGCAGTTCTTC. Its protein product is CASSDRTSGTYNEQFF.

The gene calls are TRBV4-1 and TRBJ1-2; the match to TRBD1 covers 7 bases. Per germline, CDR1 MGHRA and CDR2 YSYEKL. This CDR3 has 15 residues. The trim removed 1 base at V and 5 bases at J, leaving 7 bases unmatched. CDR3 loop: CASSQGQTGFYGYTF. The DNA of the CDR3 is TGCGCCAGCAGCCAAGGTCAGACAGGGTTTTATGGCTACACCTTC.

This chain connects TRBV5-4 to TRBJ1-2, with TRBD1 matching 8 bases. Looked up from germline, CDR1 is SGHNT and CDR2 is YYREEE (reference sequence). The CDR3 runs to 12 residues. The trim removed 10 bases at V and 4 bases at J, leaving 6 bases unmatched. In DNA, the CDR3 is TGTGCCGGGGGACAGGACCGCTATGGCTACACCTTC. The encoded protein is CAGGQDRYGYTF. Full variable domain (rest looked up from reference TRBV5-4 and TRBJ1-2): ETGVTQSPTHLIKTRGQQVTLRCSSQSGHNTVSWYQQALGQGPQFIFQYYREEENGRGNFPPRFSGLQFPNYSSELNVNALELDDSALYLCAGGQDRYGYTFGSGTRLTVV.

This clone was seen only once. J is TRBJ2-2 and V is TRBV24-1; D unclear. Germline V gene data show CDR1 as KGHDR and CDR2 as SFDVKD. The CDR3 spans 15 residues. Between the trimmed V and J ends, which lost 3 bases and 5 bases, there was a span of 12 bases. The CDR3 loop is CATSDVAEVTGELFF. The CDR3 nucleotides are TGTGCCACCAGTGATGTGGCAGAAGTTACCGGGGAGCTGTTTTTT.

V usage is TRBV5-1 and J usage is TRBJ2-1; the match to TRBD2 covers 7 bases. In germline, CDR1 is SGHRS, CDR2 YFSETQ. V shed 0 bases and J 10 bases; nucleotides not matched to a gene: 13. CDR3 size: 16 residues. The CDR3 bases are TGCGCCAGCAGCTTGGAGGTTGGCGGGAGATTAGGGGAGCAGTTCTTC. This translates into CASSLEVGGRLGEQFF.

V gene TRBV6-5 combines with J gene TRBJ2-1; tentative D call: TRBD2 (6 bases). From germline, CDR1 is MNHEY and CDR2 SVGAGI. The V end lost 6 bases, the J end lost 0 bases, and 12 bases lay between the germline ends. CDR3 size: 15 residues. This chain's CDR3 is CASSPTSPSYNEQFF. The DNA for the CDR3 is TGTGCCAGCAGCCCGACTAGTCCCTCCTACAATGAGCAGTTCTTC.

The chain joins TRBV19 to TRBJ2-4, with 9 bases matching TRBD2. Unmatched junction bases numbered 10, after V lost 1 base and J lost 0 bases. In germline, CDR1 is LNHDA, CDR2 SQIVND (reference sequence). The CDR3 is 19 amino acids. The CDR3 bases are TGTGCCAGTAGTATAGCGCGGCTAGCGGGGATACCAGCCAAAAACATTCAGTACTTC. This translates into CASSIARLAGIPAKNIQYF. Combining the CDR3 with reference TRBV19 and TRBJ2-4 gives the whole variable domain DGGITQSPKYLFRKEGQNVTLSCEQNLNHDAMYWYRQDPGQGLRLIYYSQIVNDFQKGDIAEGYSVSREKKESFPLTVTSAQKNPTAFYLCASSIARLAGIPAKNIQYFGAGTRLSVL.

V is TRBV7-8 and J is TRBJ2-3; 9 bases are a match to TRBD1. This CDR3 is built from 13 residues. The ends lost 6 bases at V and 5 bases at J; junction bases unmatched: 3. Germline V gives CDR1 SGHVS, CDR2 FQNEAQ. In DNA form, the CDR3 reads TGTGCCAGCAGTTTGGACAGGGGAGATACGCAGTATTTT. Protein: CASSLDRGDTQYF.